These 24 T cell receptor beta chains were all obtained from the same sample, sequenced in a study of identical twins. TCRdb re-derived calls from the 5' RACE reads in MiXCR, one entry per CDR3 protein. The table records around 240,000 distinct CDR3 sequences, 5.5% to 8% of them present only once. The same data also contributed to another study, on yellow fever vaccine responses in identical twins.

Sequenced material: memory (CD45RO+) T cells sorted from blood. These receptors came from a woman between 18 and 29 years old in good health.

The V gene is TRBV28, the J gene TRBJ2-2; a weak D match, TRBD1 (6 bases). The V end was cut by 7 bases, the J end by 5 bases, with 8 bases between. The CDR3 totals 12 residues. Per the germline V gene, CDR1 is MDHEN and CDR2 is SYDVKM. For the CDR3, the DNA is TGTGCCAGCAACGGACAGACCGGGGAGCTGTTTTTT. As protein: CASNGQTGELFF.

This clonotype was observed many times. The chain carries TRBV12-3 or TRBV12-4 and TRBJ2-3, with D possibly being TRBD2 (5 bases). V lost 4 bases, J lost 1 base, and 18 bases lay in between. The CDR3 spans 17 residues. For the CDR3, the DNA is TGTGCCAGCAGTTCCCTCCTTCGGGGATTCGGCACAGATACGCAGTATTTT. Its translation is CASSSLLRGFGTDTQYF.

There are a few counts of this clonotype. The chain uses TRBV24-1 and TRBJ2-3; D remains unclear. Trimming pared 4 bases from V and 0 bases from J, leaving 7 bases between. The CDR3 has 14 residues. Germline CDR1 and CDR2: KGHDR and SFDVKD. The CDR3 here is CATSETDSTDTQYF. The CDR3 DNA reads as TGTGCCACCAGTGAAACGGATAGCACAGATACGCAGTATTTT.

This clonotype was recorded a few times. The chain carries TRBV11-3 and TRBJ2-7, with 8 bases aligning to TRBD2. The ends lost 4 bases at V and 4 bases at J; junction bases unmatched: 9. This CDR3 has 15 residues. Germline CDR1 SGHNT, CDR2 YENEEA. This chain's CDR3 is CASSSLAGGKYEQYF. The CDR3 region has the DNA TGTGCCAGCAGCTCGCTAGCGGGCGGTAAATACGAGCAGTACTTC.

This clonotype was picked up many times. The chain couples TRBV5-1 to TRBJ2-3; D may be TRBD2 (6 bases). The CDR3 covers 15 residues. CDR1 and CDR2 from the germline V gene are SGHRS and YFSETQ. Deletions cut 0 bases from V and 4 bases from J, with 12 bases between. The CDR3 reads CASSLDLAFADTQYF. The CDR3 DNA is TGCGCCAGCAGCTTGGATCTAGCGTTTGCAGATACGCAGTATTTT.

This clonotype appeared many times. The chain carries TRBV12-3 or TRBV12-4 and TRBJ2-2; TRBD1 matches 11 bases. Germline trimming cut 5 bases from V and 5 bases from J; bases unmatched to any gene: 4. CDR3 length equals 15 residues. This chain's CDR3 is CASSRTGGGTGELFF. DNA of the CDR3: TGTGCCAGCAGTCGGACAGGGGGCGGAACCGGGGAGCTGTTTTTT.

This clonotype was seen repeatedly, ten times or more. V usage is TRBV5-6 and J usage is TRBJ1-1; D might be TRBD1 (5 bases). There are 15 residues in the CDR3. V lost 5 bases to trimming and J lost 5 bases, with 19 bases between them. Germline V gene lookup returns CDR1 SGHDT and CDR2 YYEEEE. CDR3: CASRRRSGGETEAFF. DNA for the CDR3: TGTGCCAGCAGGAGGCGTTCGGGGGGGGAGACTGAAGCTTTCTTT.

This clonotype was seen at least ten times. The chain is built from TRBV12-3 or TRBV12-4 and TRBJ1-1, with D tentatively TRBD1 (6 bases). Trimming cost V 2 bases and J 1 base, with 8 bases left between them. The CDR3 sequence is 14 residues long. This chain's CDR3 is CASSLRTANTEAFF. The CDR3 nucleotides read TGTGCCAGCAGTTTAAGGACAGCGAACACTGAAGCTTTCTTT.

This clonotype was detected a few times. The chain carries TRBV7-2 and TRBJ2-7; D gene unclear. Trimming removed 2 bases from V and 5 bases from J, with 16 bases in between. The germline V gene encodes CDR1 SGHTA and CDR2 FQGNSA. The CDR3 contains 15 residues. CDR3 amino acids: CASSLWYVRLHEQYV. As DNA, the CDR3 is TGTGCCAGCAGCTTATGGTATGTCAGGTTGCACGAGCAGTACGTC.

This clonotype was recorded many times. The V and J genes are TRBV28 and TRBJ2-7; D is undetermined. Germline loops: CDR1 MDHEN, CDR2 SYDVKM. Trimming left V 7 bases short and J 4 bases short, with 17 bases between. This CDR3 spans 14 amino acids. The CDR3 DNA reads TGTGCCAGCACGTTAGTAGGTGGCCCATACGAGCAGTACTTC. Protein: CASTLVGGPYEQYF.

In this sample, this clonotype turned up a few times. This rearrangement joins TRBV5-5 to TRBJ2-5, with 9 nucleotides matching TRBD1. The CDR3 has 14 amino acids. V lost 3 bases to trimming and J lost 4 bases; unmatched junction nucleotides: 4. The germline gives CDR1 SGHKS, CDR2 YYEKEE (reference sequence). The CDR3 reads CASSSGQGGETQYF. The CDR3 coding sequence is TGTGCCAGCAGCTCGGGACAGGGTGGAGAGACCCAGTACTTC.

The table lists this clonotype with many counts. The rearrangement links TRBV5-1 to TRBJ2-7; TRBD2 agrees at 7 bases. The CDR3 has 15 residues. The germline V gene encodes CDR1 SGHRS and CDR2 YFSETQ. Losses at the gene ends were 1 base for V and 1 base for J; bases not matched to a gene: 5. DNA of the CDR3: TGCGCCAGCAGCTTGCCCGAAGCGGGATCCTACGAGCAGTACTTC. This translates into CASSLPEAGSYEQYF.

This sequence joins TRBV29-1 and TRBJ2-3; tentatively, D is TRBD1 or TRBD2 (5 bases each). V dropped 3 bases and J dropped 3 bases, with 16 bases sitting between them. The germline V gene encodes CDR1 SQVTM and CDR2 ANQGSEA. This CDR3 has 15 amino acids. CDR3 sequence (DNA): TGCAGCGTTGACACCCGGGGCGGAAATACAGATACGCAGTATTTT. This codes for CSVDTRGGNTDTQYF.

This clonotype was counted many times. The gene calls are TRBV2 and TRBJ2-7, with 7 bases matching TRBD2. The germline gives CDR1 SNHLY, CDR2 FYNNEI. The V and J ends lost 7 bases and 5 bases, in that order; junction bases with no gene match: 8. The CDR3 totals 13 residues. CDR3: CASKSGGTNEQYF. The DNA of the CDR3 is TGTGCCAGCAAGTCGGGGGGAACAAACGAGCAGTACTTC.

The chain is built from TRBV2 and TRBJ2-5; TRBD1 matches 7 bases. The V gene's germline CDR1 is SNHLY and CDR2 FYNNEI. The CDR3 is 17 residues long. J was trimmed by 1 base and V by 4 bases; bases with no gene match: 12. For the CDR3, the DNA is TGTGCCAGCAGTGGAAGGGGGCTAGCCAGTGGCCAAGAGACCCAGTACTTC. The encoded protein is CASSGRGLASGQETQYF. The full variable domain, rest sourced from reference TRBV2 and TRBJ2-5, is EPEVTQTPSHQVTQMGQEVILRCVPISNHLYFYWYRQILGQKVEFLVSFYNNEISEKSEIFDDQFSVERPDGSNFTLKIRSTKLEDSAMYFCASSGRGLASGQETQYFGPGTRLLVL.

V usage is TRBV29-1 and J usage is TRBJ2-7; D remains ambiguous. The CDR3 length is 11 residues. Deletions cut 7 bases from V and 9 bases from J, with 16 bases between. The germline gives CDR1 SQVTM, CDR2 ANQGSEA. CDR3: CSAGLVRGQYF. The CDR3 coding sequence is TGCAGCGCCGGCCTGGTTCGAGGGCAGTACTTC.

This clonotype was seen only a few times. The chain carries TRBV18 and TRBJ2-5; 10 bases fit TRBD1. V gave up 4 bases and J gave up 5 bases; unmatched junction bases: 7. From germline, CDR1 is KGHSH and CDR2 LQKENI. The CDR3 runs 15 residues. CDR3 DNA: TGTGCCAGCTCACGGACAGGGGGGCTCTACGAGACCCAGTACTTC. Translation gives CASSRTGGLYETQYF. The whole variable domain, filled in from reference TRBV18 and TRBJ2-5, reads NAGVMQNPRHLVRRRGQEARLRCSPMKGHSHVYWYRQLPEEGLKFMVYLQKENIIDESGMPKERFSAEFPKEGPSILRIQQVVRGDSAAYFCASSRTGGLYETQYFGPGTRLLVL.

The chain recombines TRBV28 with TRBJ2-1, with D tentatively TRBD2 (5 bases). CDR1 is MDHEN and CDR2 is SYDVKM in the germline V gene. This CDR3 comprises 13 residues. Trimming stripped 6 bases from V and 5 bases from J, with 11 bases between. The CDR3 DNA is TGTGCCAGCAGCCCAGGAGGTCACAATGAGCAGTTCTTC. The encoded protein is CASSPGGHNEQFF.

The chain uses TRBV12-3 or TRBV12-4 and TRBJ2-5; 8 positions agree with TRBD1. V trimming: 3 bases; J trimming: 5 bases; junction bases outside the gene matches: 8. CDR3 length equals 15 residues. The CDR3 loop is CASSFLSGGKETQYF. CDR3 bases: TGTGCCAGCAGTTTTCTTTCAGGGGGCAAGGAGACCCAGTACTTC.

This chain links TRBV5-5 with TRBJ2-1; 8 nucleotides align to TRBD1. Germline V gives CDR1 SGHKS, CDR2 YYEKEE (reference sequence). The CDR3 has 17 amino acids. With 1 base clipped from V and 0 bases from J, the junction kept 6 bases outside the gene matches. The CDR3 sequence: CASSLTGQVSSYNEQFF. As DNA, the CDR3 is TGTGCCAGCAGCTTGACGGGACAGGTGAGCTCCTACAATGAGCAGTTCTTC.

This clonotype was detected a few times. The chain couples TRBV6-2 or TRBV6-3 to TRBJ2-3; D may be TRBD1 or TRBD2 (5 bases each). With 6 bases removed from V and 1 base from J, the gap between germline ends came to 11 bases. The germline CDR1 and CDR2 sequences are MNHEY and SVGEGT. This CDR3 spans 14 amino acids. The CDR3 loop reads CASRHGTRTDTQYF. In DNA form, the CDR3 reads TGTGCCAGCAGACATGGGACCCGCACAGATACGCAGTATTTT.

This clonotype was counted between two and nine times. The chain joins TRBV20-1 to TRBJ2-7; 11 positions agree with TRBD1. This CDR3 is 12 amino acids long. CDR1 is DFQATT, CDR2 SNEGSKA, per germline (reference sequence). The V and J ends lost 6 bases and 5 bases, in that order; junction bases with no gene match: 3. This chain's CDR3 is CSAGQGANEQYF. CDR3 DNA: TGCAGTGCAGGACAGGGGGCCAACGAGCAGTACTTC.

This clonotype has at least ten counts. This chain uses TRBV12-3 or TRBV12-4 with TRBJ1-4; D possibly corresponds to TRBD1 (5 bases). Trimming pared 3 bases from V and 4 bases from J, leaving 9 bases between. This CDR3 is built from 14 residues. In DNA, the CDR3 is TGTGCCAGCAGTTTTGGGGGGAATAATGAAAAACTGTTTTTT. Its translation is CASSFGGNNEKLFF.

This clonotype came up many times. The chain combines TRBV29-1 with TRBJ2-1, with TRBD2 matching over 12 bases. The CDR3 runs 15 residues. J lost 2 bases, V lost 8 bases, and 7 bases had no gene match. Germline V gene sequence: CDR1 SQVTM, CDR2 ANQGSEA. DNA of the CDR3: TGCAGCCTTAGGACTAGCGGGAATACCTACAATGAGCAGTTCTTC. Translating gives CSLRTSGNTYNEQFF.